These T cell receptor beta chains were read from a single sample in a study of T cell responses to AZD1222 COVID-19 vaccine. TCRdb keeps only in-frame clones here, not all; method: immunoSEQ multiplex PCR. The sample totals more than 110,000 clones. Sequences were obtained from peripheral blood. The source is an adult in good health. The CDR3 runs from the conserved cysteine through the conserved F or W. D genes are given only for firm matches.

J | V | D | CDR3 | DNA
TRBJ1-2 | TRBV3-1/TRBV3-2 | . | CASSQGSQAPYGYTF | TGTGCCAGCAGCCAAGGGTCCCAGGCGCCCTATGGCTACACCTTC
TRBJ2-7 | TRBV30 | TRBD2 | CAWNPGLNYEQYF | TGTGCCTGGAATCCGGGACTAAACTACGAGCAGTACTTC
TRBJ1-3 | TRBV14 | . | CASSGPTGNTIYF | TGTGCCAGCAGCGGACCCACCGGAAACACCATATATTTT
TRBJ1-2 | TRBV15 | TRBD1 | CAASREDRARDQYGYTF | TGTGCCGCCAGCAGAGAGGACAGGGCCCGAGACCAATATGGCTACACCTTC
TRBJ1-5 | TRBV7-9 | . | CASSLGQLNQPQHF | TGTGCCAGCAGCTTAGGGCAGCTTAATCAGCCCCAGCATTTT
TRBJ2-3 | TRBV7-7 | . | CASSLGASTDTQYF | TGTGCCAGCAGCTTGGGTGCTAGCACAGATACGCAGTATTTT
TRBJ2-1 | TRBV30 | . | CAWSVLGGVYNEQFF | TGTGCCTGGAGTGTACTGGGCGGGGTCTACAATGAGCAGTTCTTC
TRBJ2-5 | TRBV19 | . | CASSIGRFEGETQYF | TGTGCCAGTAGTATAGGACGATTTGAGGGAGAGACCCAGTACTTC
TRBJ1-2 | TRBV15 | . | CATSPYQGAASGYTF | TGTGCCACCAGCCCGTATCAAGGGGCAGCTTCTGGCTACACCTTC
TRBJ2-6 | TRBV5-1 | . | CASSLSAGANSGANVLTF | TGCGCCAGCAGCTTGTCGGCAGGGGCCAACTCTGGGGCCAACGTCCTGACTTTC
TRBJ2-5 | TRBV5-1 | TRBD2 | CASSLEAGETETQYF | TGCGCCAGCAGCTTGGAAGCGGGGGAGACGGAGACCCAGTACTTC